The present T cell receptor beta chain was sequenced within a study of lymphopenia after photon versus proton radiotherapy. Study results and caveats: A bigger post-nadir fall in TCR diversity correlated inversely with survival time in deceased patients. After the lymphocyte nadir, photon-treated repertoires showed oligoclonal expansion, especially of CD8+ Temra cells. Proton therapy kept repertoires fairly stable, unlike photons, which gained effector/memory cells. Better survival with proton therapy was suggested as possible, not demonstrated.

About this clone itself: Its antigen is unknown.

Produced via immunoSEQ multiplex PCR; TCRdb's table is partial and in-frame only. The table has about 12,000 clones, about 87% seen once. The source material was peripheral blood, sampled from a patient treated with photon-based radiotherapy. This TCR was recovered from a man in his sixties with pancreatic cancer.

Here the CDR3 DNA reads TGCGCCAGCAGCCAAGCCAGGGGAAGTGTCGTAAATGGCTACACCTTC. Translating gives CASSQARGSVVNGYTF. This rearrangement joins TRBV4-3 to TRBJ1-2; D possibly corresponds to TRBD1 (6 bases). The germline V gene has CDR1 LGHNA and CDR2 YSLEER. The CDR3 loop spans 16 amino acids. The V end was cut by 1 base, the J end by 6 bases, with 18 bases between.